The present T cell receptor beta chain was sequenced within a study of T cells expressing NK-cell markers. Study-wide context: Each TCR beta repertoire originated in sorted T cells that were CD3+CD56+NKG2C+, CD3+CD56+NKG2C- or CD3+CD56-NKG2C+.

This CDR3 is built from 15 residues. Per germline, CDR1 LNHNV and CDR2 YYDKDF (reference sequence). General study findings and limits: As a fraction of CD8+ T cells, dominant NKG2C+ clonotypes reached about 1.0-7.5% in six donors. Several donors' CD3+CD56-NKG2C+ cells were dominated by the same clonotypes.

As for this clonotype: The antigen is unknown.

A 5'RACE template switching approach incorporating UMIs was used to make TCR beta cDNA. Each CDR3 protein gets one entry in TCRdb, which reprocessed the 5' RACE reads and gives no DNA. Its table records 500,000 or so distinct CDR3 sequences. Source material: blood T cells: a sorted CD56 or NKG2C T cell subset, CD4+ or CD8+ T cells, or bulk PBMC T cells (not recorded which). This sequence originates from a young man in good health. The chain has TRBV15 and TRBJ2-1; TCRdb reports TRBD1, a call that lacks DNA to check it against. CDR3 residues: CATFAPAGPYNEQFF.